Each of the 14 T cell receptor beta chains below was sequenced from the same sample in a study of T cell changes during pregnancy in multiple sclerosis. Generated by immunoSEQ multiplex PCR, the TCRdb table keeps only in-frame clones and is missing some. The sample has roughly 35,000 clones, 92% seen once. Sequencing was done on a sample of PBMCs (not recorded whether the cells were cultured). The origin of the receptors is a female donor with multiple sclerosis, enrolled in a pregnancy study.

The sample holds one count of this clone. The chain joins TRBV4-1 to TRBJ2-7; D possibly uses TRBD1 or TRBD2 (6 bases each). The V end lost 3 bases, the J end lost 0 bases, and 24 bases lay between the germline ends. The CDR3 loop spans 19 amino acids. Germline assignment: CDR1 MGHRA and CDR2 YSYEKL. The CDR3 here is CASSHIDFLGGGSSYEQYF. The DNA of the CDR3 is TGCGCCAGCAGCCATATCGACTTTTTGGGGGGCGGTAGCTCCTACGAGCAGTACTTC.

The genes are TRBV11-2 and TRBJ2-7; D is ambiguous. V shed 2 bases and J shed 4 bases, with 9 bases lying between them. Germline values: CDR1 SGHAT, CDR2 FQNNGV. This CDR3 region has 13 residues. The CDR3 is CASSLPDIYEQYF. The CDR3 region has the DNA TGTGCCAGCAGCTTACCCGACATTTACGAGCAGTACTTC.

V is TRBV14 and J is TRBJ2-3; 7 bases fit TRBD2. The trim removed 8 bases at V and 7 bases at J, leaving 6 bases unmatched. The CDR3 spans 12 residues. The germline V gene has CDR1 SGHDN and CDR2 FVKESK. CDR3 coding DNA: TGTGCCAGCGGGAGGGCCGGGAATACGCAGTATTTT. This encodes CASGRAGNTQYF.

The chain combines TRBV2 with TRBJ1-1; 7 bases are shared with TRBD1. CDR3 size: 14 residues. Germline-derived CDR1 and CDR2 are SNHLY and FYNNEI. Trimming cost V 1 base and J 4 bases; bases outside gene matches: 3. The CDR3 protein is CASSEDRGSTEAFF. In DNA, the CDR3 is TGTGCCAGCAGTGAAGACAGGGGTAGCACTGAAGCTTTCTTT.

This CDR3 is CASSMGRGNEQYF. The CDR3 DNA reads TGTGCCAGTAGTATGGGTAGGGGTAACGAGCAGTACTTC. The chain combines TRBV19 with TRBJ2-7; possible D gene TRBD1, 5 bases. The ends were cut back, 3 bases at V and 5 bases at J, with 11 bases in the middle. Germline CDR1 and CDR2: LNHDA and SQIVND (reference sequence). The CDR3 contains 13 residues.

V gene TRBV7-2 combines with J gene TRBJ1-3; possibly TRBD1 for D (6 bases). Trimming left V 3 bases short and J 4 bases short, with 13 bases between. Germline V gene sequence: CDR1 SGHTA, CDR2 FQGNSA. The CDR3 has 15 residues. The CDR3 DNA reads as TGTGCCAGCAGCTTTAGTTCACAGGGCGGAAACACCATATATTTT. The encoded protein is CASSFSSQGGNTIYF. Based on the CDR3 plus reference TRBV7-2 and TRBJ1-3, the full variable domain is GAGVSQSPSNKVTEKGKDVELRCDPISGHTALYWYRQSLGQGLEFLIYFQGNSAPDKSGLPSDRFSAERTGGSVSTLTIQRTQQEDSAVYLCASSFSSQGGNTIYFGEGSWLTVV.

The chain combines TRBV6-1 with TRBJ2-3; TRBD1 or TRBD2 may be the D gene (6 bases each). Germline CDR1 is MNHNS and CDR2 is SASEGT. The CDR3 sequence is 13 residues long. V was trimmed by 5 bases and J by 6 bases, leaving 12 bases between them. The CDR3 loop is CASSRGGRDTQYF. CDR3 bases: TGTGCCAGCAGTCGTGGGGGGCGGGATACGCAGTATTTT.

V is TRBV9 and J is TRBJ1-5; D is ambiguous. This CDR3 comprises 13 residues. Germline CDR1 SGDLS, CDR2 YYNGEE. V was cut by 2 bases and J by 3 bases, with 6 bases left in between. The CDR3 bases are TGTGCCAGCAGCGTGGGGAACAATCAGCCCCAGCATTTT. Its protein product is CASSVGNNQPQHF.

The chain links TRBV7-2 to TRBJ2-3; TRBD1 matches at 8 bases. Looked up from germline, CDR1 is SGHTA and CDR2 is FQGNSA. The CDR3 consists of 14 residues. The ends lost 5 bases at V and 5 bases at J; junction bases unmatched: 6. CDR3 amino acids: CASSQGQDVDTQYF. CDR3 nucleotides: TGTGCCAGCAGCCAGGGACAGGACGTAGATACGCAGTATTTT.

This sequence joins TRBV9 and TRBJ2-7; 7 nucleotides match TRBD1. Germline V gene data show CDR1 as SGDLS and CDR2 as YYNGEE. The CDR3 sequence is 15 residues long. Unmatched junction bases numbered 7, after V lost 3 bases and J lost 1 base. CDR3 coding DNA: TGTGCCAGCAGCGAGGCGGCAGGGGGTTCCTACGAGCAGTACTTC. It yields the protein CASSEAAGGSYEQYF.

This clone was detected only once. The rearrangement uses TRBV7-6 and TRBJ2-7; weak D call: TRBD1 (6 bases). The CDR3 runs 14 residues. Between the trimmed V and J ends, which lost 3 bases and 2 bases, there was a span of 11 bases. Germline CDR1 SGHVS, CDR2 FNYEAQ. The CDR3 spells CASSFTDRTYEQYF. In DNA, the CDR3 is TGTGCCAGCAGCTTCACCGACAGGACCTACGAGCAGTACTTC.

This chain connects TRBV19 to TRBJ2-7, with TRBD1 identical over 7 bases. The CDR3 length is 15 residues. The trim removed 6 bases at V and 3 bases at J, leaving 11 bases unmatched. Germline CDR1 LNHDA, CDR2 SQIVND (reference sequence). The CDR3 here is CASSVLQGQHYEQYF. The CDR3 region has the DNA TGTGCCAGTAGCGTGTTACAGGGGCAACACTACGAGCAGTACTTC.

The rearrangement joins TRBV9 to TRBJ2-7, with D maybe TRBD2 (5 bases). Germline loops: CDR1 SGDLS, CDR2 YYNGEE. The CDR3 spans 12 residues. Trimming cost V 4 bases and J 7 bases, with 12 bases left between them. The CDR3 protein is CASSLEGGEQYF. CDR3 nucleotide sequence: TGTGCCAGCAGCTTAGAGGGTGGAGAGCAGTACTTC.

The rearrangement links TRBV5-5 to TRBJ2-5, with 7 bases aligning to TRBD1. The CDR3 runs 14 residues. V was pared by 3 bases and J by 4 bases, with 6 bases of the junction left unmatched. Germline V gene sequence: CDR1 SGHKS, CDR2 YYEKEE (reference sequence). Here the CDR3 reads CASSSMTGRETQYF. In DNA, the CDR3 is TGTGCCAGCAGCTCGATGACAGGGCGAGAGACCCAGTACTTC.